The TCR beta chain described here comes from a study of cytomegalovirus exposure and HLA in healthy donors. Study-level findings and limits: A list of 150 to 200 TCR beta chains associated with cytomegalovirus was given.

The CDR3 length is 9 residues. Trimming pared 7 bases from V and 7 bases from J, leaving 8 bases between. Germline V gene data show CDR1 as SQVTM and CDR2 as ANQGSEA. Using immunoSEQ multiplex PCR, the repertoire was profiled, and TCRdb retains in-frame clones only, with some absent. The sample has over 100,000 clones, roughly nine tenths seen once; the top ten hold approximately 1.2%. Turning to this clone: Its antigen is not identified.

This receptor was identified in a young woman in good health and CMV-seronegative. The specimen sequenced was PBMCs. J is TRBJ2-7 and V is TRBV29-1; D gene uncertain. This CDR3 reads CSERGEQYF. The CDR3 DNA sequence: TGCAGCGAGCGTGGGGAGCAGTACTTC.